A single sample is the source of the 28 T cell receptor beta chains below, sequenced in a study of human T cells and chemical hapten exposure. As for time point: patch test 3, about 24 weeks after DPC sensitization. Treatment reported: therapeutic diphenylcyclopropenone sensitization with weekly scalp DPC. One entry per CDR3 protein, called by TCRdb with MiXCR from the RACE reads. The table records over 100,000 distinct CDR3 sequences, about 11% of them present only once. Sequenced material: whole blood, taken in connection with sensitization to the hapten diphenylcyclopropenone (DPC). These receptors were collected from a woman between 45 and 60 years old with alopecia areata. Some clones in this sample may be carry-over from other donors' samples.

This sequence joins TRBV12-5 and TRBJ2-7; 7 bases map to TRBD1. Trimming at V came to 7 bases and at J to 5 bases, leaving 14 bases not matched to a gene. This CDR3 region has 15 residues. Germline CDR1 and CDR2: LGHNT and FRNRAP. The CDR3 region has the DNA TGTGCTAGTGCCGGGGACAGCGATTTCATCAACGAGCAGTACTTC. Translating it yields CASAGDSDFINEQYF.

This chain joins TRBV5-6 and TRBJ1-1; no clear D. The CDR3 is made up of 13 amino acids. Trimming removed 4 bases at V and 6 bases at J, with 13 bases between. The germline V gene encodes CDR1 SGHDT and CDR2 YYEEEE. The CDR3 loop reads CASSSTDGPEAFF. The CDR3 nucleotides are TGTGCCAGCAGCAGCACGGACGGTCCTGAAGCTTTCTTT. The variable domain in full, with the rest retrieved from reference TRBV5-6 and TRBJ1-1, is DAGVTQSPTHLIKTRGQQVTLRCSPKSGHDTVSWYQQALGQGPQFIFQYYEEEERQRGNFPDRFSGHQFPNYSSELNVNALLLGDSALYLCASSSTDGPEAFFGQGTRLTVV.

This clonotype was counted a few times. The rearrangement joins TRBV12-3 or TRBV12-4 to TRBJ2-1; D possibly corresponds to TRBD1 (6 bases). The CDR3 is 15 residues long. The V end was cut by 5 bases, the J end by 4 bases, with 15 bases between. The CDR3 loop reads CASSPSGAVYNEQFF. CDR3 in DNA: TGTGCCAGCAGTCCCTCAGGGGCGGTATACAATGAGCAGTTCTTC.

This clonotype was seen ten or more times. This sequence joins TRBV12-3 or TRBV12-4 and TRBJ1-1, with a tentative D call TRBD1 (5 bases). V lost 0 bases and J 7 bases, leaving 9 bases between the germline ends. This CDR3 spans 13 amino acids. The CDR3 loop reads CASSLAGEGEAFF. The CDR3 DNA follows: TGTGCCAGCAGTTTAGCAGGGGAGGGTGAAGCTTTCTTT.

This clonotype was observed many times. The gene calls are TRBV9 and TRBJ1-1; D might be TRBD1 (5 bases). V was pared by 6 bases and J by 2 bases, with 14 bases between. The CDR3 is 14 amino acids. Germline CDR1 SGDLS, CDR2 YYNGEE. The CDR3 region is CASTLGDSNTEAFF. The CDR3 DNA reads TGTGCCAGCACCCTGGGGGATTCTAACACTGAAGCTTTCTTT.

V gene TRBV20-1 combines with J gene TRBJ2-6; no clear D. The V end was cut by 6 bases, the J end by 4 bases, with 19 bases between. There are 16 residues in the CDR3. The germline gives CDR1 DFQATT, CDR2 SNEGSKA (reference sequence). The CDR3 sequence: CSALGPRVGGANVLTF. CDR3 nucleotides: TGCAGTGCCCTCGGCCCTAGAGTCGGGGGGGCCAACGTCCTGACTTTC.

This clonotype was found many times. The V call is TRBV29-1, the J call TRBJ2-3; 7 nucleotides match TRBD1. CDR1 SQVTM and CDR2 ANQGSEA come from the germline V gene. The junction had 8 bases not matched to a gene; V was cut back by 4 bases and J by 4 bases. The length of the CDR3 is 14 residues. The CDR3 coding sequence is TGCAGCGTTGCTGACAGGGAGAGGGCAGATACGCAGTATTTT. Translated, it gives CSVADRERADTQYF.

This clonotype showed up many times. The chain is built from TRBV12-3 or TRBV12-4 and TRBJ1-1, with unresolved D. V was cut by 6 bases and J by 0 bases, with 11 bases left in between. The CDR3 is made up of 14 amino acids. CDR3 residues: CASSLFKVNTEAFF. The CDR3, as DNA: TGTGCCAGCAGCCTCTTTAAGGTGAACACTGAAGCTTTCTTT.

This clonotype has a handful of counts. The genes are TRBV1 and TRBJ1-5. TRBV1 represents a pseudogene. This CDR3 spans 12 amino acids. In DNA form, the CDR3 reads TGCACCAGCAGCCTTTCAGATCAGCCCCAGCATTTT. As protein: CTSSLSDQPQHF.

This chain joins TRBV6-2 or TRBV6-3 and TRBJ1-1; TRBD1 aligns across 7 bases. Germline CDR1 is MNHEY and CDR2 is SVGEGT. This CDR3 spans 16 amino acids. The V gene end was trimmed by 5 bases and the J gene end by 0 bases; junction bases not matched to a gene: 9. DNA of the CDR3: TGTGCCAGCAGTCCCACAGGGGCCGTACTGAACACTGAAGCTTTCTTT. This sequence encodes CASSPTGAVLNTEAFF.

The CDR3 DNA follows: TGTGCCAGCACCCCCGGCGGGCGGAGCACAGATACGCAGTATTTT. Amino acids: CASTPGGRSTDTQYF. The chain links TRBV7-2 to TRBJ2-3, with D perhaps TRBD2 (5 bases). The germline V gene encodes CDR1 SGHTA and CDR2 FQGNSA. The CDR3 loop spans 15 amino acids. Trimming took 7 bases from V and 0 from J, leaving 14 bases between them. Full variable domain (remainder filled in from reference TRBV7-2 and TRBJ2-3): GAGVSQSPSNKVTEKGKDVELRCDPISGHTALYWYRQSLGQGLEFLIYFQGNSAPDKSGLPSDRFSAERTGGSVSTLTIQRTQQEDSAVYLCASTPGGRSTDTQYFGPGTRLTVL.

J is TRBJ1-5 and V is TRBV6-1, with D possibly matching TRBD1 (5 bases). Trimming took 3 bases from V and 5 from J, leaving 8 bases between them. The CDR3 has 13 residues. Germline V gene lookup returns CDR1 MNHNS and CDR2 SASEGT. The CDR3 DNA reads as TGTGCCAGCAGTGAGGGACCGCATCAGCCCCAGCATTTT. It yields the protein CASSEGPHQPQHF.

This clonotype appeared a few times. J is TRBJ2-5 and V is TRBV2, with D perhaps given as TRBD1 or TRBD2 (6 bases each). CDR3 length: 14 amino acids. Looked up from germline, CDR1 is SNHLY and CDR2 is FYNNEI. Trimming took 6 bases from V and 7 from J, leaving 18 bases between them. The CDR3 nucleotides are TGTGCCAGCAGGGCCGCGGAGGGGGTTGCGACCCAGTACTTC. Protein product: CASRAAEGVATQYF.

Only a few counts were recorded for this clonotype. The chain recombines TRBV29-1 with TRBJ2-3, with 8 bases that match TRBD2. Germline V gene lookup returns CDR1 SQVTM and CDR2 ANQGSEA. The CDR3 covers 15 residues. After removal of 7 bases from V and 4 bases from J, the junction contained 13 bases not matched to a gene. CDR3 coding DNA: TGCAGCGCCTCCCCAACGGGAGGGGCGGCAGATACGCAGTATTTT. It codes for CSASPTGGAADTQYF.

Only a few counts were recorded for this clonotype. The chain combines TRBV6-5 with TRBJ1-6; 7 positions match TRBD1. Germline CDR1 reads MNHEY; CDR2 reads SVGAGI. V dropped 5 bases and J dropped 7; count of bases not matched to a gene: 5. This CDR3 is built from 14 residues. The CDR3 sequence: CASSGAGQNSPLHF. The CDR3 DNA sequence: TGTGCCAGCAGTGGCGCGGGACAGAATTCACCCCTCCACTTT.

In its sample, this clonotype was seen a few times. The CDR3 sequence: CATSIDLGGYTF. CDR3 DNA: TGTGCCACCAGCATTGACCTGGGTGGCTACACCTTC. The chain employs TRBV15 and TRBJ1-2; D is ambiguous. V was cut by 4 bases and J by 7 bases, with 10 bases left in between. Germline V gives CDR1 LNHNV, CDR2 YYDKDF (reference sequence). This CDR3 region has 12 residues.

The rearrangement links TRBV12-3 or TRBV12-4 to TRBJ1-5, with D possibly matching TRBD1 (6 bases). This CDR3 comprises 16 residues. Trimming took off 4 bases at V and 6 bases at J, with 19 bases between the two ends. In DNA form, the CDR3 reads TGTGCCAGCAGTTCCCGGGACAATCATTTGGGTCAGCCCCAGCATTTT. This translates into CASSSRDNHLGQPQHF.

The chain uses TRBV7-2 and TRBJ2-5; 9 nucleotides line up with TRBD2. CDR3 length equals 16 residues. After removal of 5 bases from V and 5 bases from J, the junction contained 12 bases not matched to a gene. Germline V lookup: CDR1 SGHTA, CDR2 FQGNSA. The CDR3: CASSVNGPSGVETQYF. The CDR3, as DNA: TGTGCCAGCAGCGTAAATGGGCCTAGCGGGGTCGAGACCCAGTACTTC.

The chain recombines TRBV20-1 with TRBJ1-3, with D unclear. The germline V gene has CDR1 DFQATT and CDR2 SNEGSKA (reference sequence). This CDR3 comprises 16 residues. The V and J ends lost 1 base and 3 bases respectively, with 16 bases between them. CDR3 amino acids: CSARGISNGNGNTIYF. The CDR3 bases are TGCAGTGCTAGAGGGATCAGCAATGGTAATGGAAACACCATATATTTT.

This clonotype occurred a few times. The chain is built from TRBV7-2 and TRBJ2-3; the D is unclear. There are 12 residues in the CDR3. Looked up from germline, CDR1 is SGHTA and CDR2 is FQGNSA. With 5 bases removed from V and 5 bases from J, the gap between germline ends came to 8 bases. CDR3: CASSPMGDTQYF. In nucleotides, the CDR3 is TGTGCCAGCAGCCCCATGGGAGATACGCAGTATTTT.

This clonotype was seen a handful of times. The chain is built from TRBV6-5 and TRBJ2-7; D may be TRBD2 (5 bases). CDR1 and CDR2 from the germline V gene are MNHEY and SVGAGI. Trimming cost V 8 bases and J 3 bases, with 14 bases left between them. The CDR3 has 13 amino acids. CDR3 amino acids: CASRTQRSYEQYF. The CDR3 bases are TGTGCCAGCCGGACCCAGCGGAGCTACGAGCAGTACTTC.

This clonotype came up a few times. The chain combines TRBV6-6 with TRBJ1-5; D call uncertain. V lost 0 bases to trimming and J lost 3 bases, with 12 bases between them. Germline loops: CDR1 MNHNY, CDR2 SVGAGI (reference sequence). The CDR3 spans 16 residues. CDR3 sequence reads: CASSYSTWEPNQPQHF. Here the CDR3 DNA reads TGTGCCAGCAGTTACTCGACTTGGGAGCCCAATCAGCCCCAGCATTTT.

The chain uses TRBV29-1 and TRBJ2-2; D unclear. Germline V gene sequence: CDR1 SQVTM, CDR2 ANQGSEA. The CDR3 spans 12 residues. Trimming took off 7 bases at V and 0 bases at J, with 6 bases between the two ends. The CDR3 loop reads CSDGSNTGELFF. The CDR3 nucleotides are TGCAGCGATGGTTCGAACACCGGGGAGCTGTTTTTT.

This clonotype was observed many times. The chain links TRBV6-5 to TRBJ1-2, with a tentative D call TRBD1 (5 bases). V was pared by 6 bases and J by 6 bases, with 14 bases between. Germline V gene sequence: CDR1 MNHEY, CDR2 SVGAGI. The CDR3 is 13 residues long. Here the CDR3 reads CASRNGGKNGYTF. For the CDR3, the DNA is TGTGCCAGCAGAAACGGGGGGAAGAATGGCTACACCTTC.

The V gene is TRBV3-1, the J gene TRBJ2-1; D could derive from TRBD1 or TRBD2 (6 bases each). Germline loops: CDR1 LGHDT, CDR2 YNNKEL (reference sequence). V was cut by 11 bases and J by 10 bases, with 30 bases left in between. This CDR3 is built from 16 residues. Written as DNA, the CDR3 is TGTGCCTCCCCGCTCCCAAACCCCCGACAGGCGGGAGAGCAGTTCTTC. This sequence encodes CASPLPNPRQAGEQFF.

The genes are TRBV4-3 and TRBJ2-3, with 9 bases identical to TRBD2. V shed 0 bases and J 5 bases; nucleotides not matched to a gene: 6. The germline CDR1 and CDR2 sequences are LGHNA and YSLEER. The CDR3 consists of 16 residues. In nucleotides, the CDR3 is TGCGCCAGCAGCCAAGATCAGGCGGGAGGGATAGATACGCAGTATTTT. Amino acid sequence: CASSQDQAGGIDTQYF.

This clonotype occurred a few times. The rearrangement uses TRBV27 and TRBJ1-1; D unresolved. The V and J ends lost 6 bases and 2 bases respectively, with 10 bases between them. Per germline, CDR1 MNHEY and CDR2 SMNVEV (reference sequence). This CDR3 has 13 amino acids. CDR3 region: CASSLAANTEAFF. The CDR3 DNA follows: TGTGCCAGCAGCTTGGCCGCCAACACTGAAGCTTTCTTT.

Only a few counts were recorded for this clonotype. The CDR3 loop is CSASDLGLEGWNQPQHF. CDR3 nucleotide sequence: TGCAGTGCATCGGACTTGGGTCTGGAAGGTTGGAATCAGCCCCAGCATTTT. The chain combines TRBV20-1 with TRBJ1-5; the D is unclear. Germline V gives CDR1 DFQATT, CDR2 SNEGSKA (reference sequence). Trimming pared 6 bases from V and 4 bases from J, leaving 25 bases between. The CDR3 runs 17 residues.